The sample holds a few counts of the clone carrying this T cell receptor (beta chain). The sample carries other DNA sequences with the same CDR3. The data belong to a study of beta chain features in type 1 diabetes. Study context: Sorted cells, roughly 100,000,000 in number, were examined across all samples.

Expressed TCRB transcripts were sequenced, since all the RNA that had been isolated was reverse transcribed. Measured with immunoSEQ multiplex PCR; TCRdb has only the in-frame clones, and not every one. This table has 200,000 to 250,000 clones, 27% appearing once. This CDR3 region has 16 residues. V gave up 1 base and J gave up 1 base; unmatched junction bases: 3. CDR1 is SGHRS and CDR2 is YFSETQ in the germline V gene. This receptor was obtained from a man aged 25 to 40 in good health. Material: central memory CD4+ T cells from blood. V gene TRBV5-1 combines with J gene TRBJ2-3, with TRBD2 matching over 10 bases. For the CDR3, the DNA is TGCGCCAGCAGCTTGCCCCTAGCGGGGGGCACAGATACGCAGTATTTT. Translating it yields CASSLPLAGGTDTQYF. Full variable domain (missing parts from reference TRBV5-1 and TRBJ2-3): KAGVTQTPRYLIKTRGQQVTLSCSPISGHRSVSWYQQTPGQGLQFLFEYFSETQRNKGNFPGRFSGRQFSNSRSEMNVSTLELGDSALYLCASSLPLAGGTDTQYFGPGTRLTVL.